These T cell receptor beta chains were read from a single sample in a study of blood T cell repertoires in COVID-19. Sequenced by immunoSEQ multiplex PCR; TCRdb stores in-frame clones only, minus some. The sample yields about 130,000 clones, around nine tenths seen once. Sequencing was done on a sample of peripheral blood. All receptors come from an older woman with COVID-19, enrolled during active disease. Each CDR3 is given with its conserved first and last residue. Each record gives: J gene, V gene, D gene, clone size, CDR3 protein, CDR3 DNA. D genes are given only for firm matches. A clone size is listed for some rows: how often the clone was seen (once, few, many), or a class if it is expanded.

TRBJ2-1 | TRBV27 | TRBD2 | NA | CASSFGLAGLSYNEQFF | TGTGCCAGCAGTTTCGGTCTAGCGGGTCTATCCTACAATGAGCAGTTCTTC
TRBJ1-4 | TRBV28 | NA | NA | CASSLSTQVGEKLFF | TGTGCCAGCAGTTTATCGACCCAGGTTGGCGAAAAACTGTTTTTT
TRBJ2-7 | TRBV18 | NA | NA | CASSPQGLAYEQYF | TGTGCCAGCTCACCTCAGGGTCTGGCCTACGAGCAGTACTTC
TRBJ1-4 | TRBV3-1/TRBV3-2 | NA | NA | CASSLNRGGKLFF | TGTGCCAGCAGCCTGAACCGGGGAGGGAAACTGTTTTTT
TRBJ1-2 | TRBV30 | TRBD1 | NA | CAWSVLAGGTNYGYTF | TGTGCCTGGAGTGTCTTGGCAGGGGGCACCAACTATGGCTACACCTTC
TRBJ1-2 | TRBV3-1/TRBV3-2 | NA | NA | CASSQDSSNYGYTF | TGTGCCAGCAGCCAGGACAGCTCAAACTATGGCTACACCTTC
TRBJ2-2 | TRBV3-1/TRBV3-2 | NA | NA | CASSPAGRTTNTGELFF | TGTGCCAGCAGCCCTGCCGGGCGGACTACGAACACCGGGGAGCTGTTTTTT
TRBJ2-3 | TRBV5-5 | TRBD2 | NA | CASSLELAGGYADTQYF | TGTGCCAGCAGCTTGGAATTAGCGGGGGGGTATGCAGATACGCAGTATTTT
TRBJ1-4 | TRBV29-1 | NA | NA | CSVRTGGYEKLFF | TGCAGCGTTAGAACAGGTGGCTATGAAAAACTGTTTTTT
TRBJ2-3 | TRBV5-1 | NA | NA | CASSLVGGATDTQYF | TGCGCCAGCAGCTTGGTTGGGGGGGCCACAGATACGCAGTATTTT
TRBJ1-4 | TRBV7-8 | NA | few | CASSLLPATNEKLFF | TGTGCCAGCAGCTTACTCCCCGCAACTAATGAAAAACTGTTTTTT
TRBJ2-5 | TRBV10-1 | NA | NA | CASSEGQQETQYF | TGCGCCAGCAGTGAGGGACAGCAAGAGACCCAGTACTTC
TRBJ2-2 | TRBV27 | TRBD2 | NA | CASSRAGRATGELFF | TGTGCCAGCAGCCGAGCCGGGAGGGCCACCGGGGAGCTGTTTTTT
TRBJ2-1 | TRBV20-1 | NA | NA | CSASGAGSSYNEQFF | TGCAGTGCTAGTGGGGCGGGGAGCTCCTACAATGAGCAGTTCTTC
TRBJ1-5 | TRBV19 | TRBD1 | NA | CASSAGQGLVVVGNQPQHF | TGTGCCAGTAGTGCCGGACAGGGGTTGGTAGTAGTGGGCAATCAGCCCCAGCATTTT
TRBJ1-6 | TRBV28 | NA | NA | CASSLRERPKSSYNSPLHF | TGTGCCAGCAGTTTGAGGGAACGACCCAAAAGCTCCTATAATTCACCCCTCCACTTT
TRBJ1-1 | TRBV6-6 | NA | NA | CASQGPNTEAFF | TGTGCCAGCCAGGGGCCGAACACTGAAGCTTTCTTT
TRBJ2-7 | TRBV5-6 | TRBD1 | NA | CASSSLTRQGRSYEQYF | TGTGCCAGCAGCTCCCTCACTCGACAGGGTAGGTCCTACGAGCAGTACTTC
TRBJ2-7 | TRBV28 | NA | NA | CASSPSQGPYEQYF | TGTGCCAGCAGCCCCTCGCAGGGGCCCTACGAGCAGTACTTC
TRBJ1-4 | TRBV7-9 | NA | NA | CASNNGLGGELFF | TGTGCCAGCAACAATGGGCTGGGGGGAGAACTGTTTTTT
TRBJ2-7 | TRBV4-1 | NA | NA | CASSQGGTASYEQYF | TGCGCCAGCAGCCAAGGAGGGACTGCCTCCTACGAGCAGTACTTC
TRBJ1-1 | TRBV19 | NA | NA | CASSIVGVGTEAFF | TGTGCCAGTAGTATAGTTGGAGTAGGCACTGAAGCTTTCTTT
TRBJ2-4 | TRBV18 | NA | NA | CASSPGPGVKNIQYF | TGTGCCAGCTCACCAGGCCCAGGGGTCAAAAACATTCAGTACTTC
TRBJ1-2 | TRBV5-6 | NA | NA | CASKGDAAYGYTF | TGTGCCAGCAAGGGGGACGCGGCCTATGGCTACACCTTC
TRBJ1-2 | TRBV3-1/TRBV3-2 | NA | NA | CASSALGSGNYGYTF | TGTGCCAGCAGCGCCCTCGGATCGGGGAACTATGGCTACACCTTC
TRBJ1-2 | TRBV5-6 | TRBD1 | once | CASSSDRAAGYTF | TGTGCCAGCAGCTCCGACAGGGCGGCTGGCTACACCTTC
TRBJ2-1 | TRBV11-3 | NA | NA | CASAGQYNEQFF | TGTGCCAGCGCGGGACAGTACAATGAGCAGTTCTTC
TRBJ1-3 | TRBV7-2 | NA | NA | CASSLIAGGTTGNTIYF | TGTGCCAGCAGCTTGATTGCCGGCGGGACCACTGGAAACACCATATATTTT
TRBJ1-1 | TRBV27 | NA | NA | CASSRGAGAVTEAFF | TGTGCCAGCAGCCGGGGGGCAGGCGCCGTGACTGAAGCTTTCTTT
TRBJ1-2 | TRBV5-1 | NA | NA | CASSLAGDQGGYTF | TGCGCCAGCAGCTTGGCAGGGGACCAGGGTGGCTACACCTTC
TRBJ2-4 | TRBV18 | NA | NA | CASLTGSGKNIQYF | TGTGCCAGTCTCACAGGGTCCGGCAAAAACATTCAGTACTTC
TRBJ2-3 | TRBV11-2 | NA | NA | CASRSLFRGPTDTQYF | TGTGCCAGCAGGTCCCTGTTTAGGGGCCCCACAGATACGCAGTATTTT
TRBJ1-1 | TRBV6-4 | NA | NA | CASSPETSGSEAFF | TGTGCCAGCAGCCCCGAAACAAGTGGCTCTGAAGCTTTCTTT
TRBJ2-7 | TRBV30 | NA | NA | CAWTPRGRTTNEQYF | TGTGCCTGGACCCCCCGAGGCAGAACTACGAACGAGCAGTACTTC